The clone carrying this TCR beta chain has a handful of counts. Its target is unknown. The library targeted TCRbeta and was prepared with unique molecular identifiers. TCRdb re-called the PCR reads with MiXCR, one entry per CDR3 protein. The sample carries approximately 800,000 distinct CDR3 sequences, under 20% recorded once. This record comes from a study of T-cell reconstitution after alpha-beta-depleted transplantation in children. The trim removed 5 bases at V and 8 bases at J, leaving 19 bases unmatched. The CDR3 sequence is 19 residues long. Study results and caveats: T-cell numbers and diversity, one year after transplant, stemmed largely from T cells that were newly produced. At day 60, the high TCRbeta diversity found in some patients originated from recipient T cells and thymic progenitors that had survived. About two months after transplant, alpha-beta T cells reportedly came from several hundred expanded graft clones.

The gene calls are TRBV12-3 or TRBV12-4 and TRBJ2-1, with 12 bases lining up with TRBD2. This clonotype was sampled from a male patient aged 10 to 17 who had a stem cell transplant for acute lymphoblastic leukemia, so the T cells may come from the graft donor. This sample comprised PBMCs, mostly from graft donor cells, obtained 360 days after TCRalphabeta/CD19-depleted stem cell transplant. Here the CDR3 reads CASSPFPLLSSGRAHEQFF. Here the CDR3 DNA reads TGTGCCAGCAGTCCTTTTCCCCTCCTCTCTAGCGGGAGGGCCCATGAGCAGTTCTTC.